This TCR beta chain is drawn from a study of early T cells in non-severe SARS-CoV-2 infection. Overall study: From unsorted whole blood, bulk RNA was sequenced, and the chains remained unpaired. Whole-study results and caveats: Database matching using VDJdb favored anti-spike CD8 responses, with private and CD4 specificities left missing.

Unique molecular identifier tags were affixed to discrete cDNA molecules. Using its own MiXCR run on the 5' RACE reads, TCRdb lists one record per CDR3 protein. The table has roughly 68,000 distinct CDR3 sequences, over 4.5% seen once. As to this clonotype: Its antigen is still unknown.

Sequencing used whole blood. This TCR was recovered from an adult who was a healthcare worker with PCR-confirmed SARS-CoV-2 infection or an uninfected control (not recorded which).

The CDR3 region is CASSLNGIGMETQYF. The CDR3 DNA is TGTGCCAGCAGCTTAAATGGGATAGGGATGGAGACCCAGTACTTC. The chain uses TRBV7-9 and TRBJ2-5; D gene uncertain. CDR1 SEHNR and CDR2 FQNEAQ come from the germline V gene (reference sequence). The V end lost 2 bases, the J end lost 5 bases, and 15 bases lay between the germline ends. The CDR3 totals 15 residues.